This T cell receptor (beta chain) was captured by sequencing in a study of regulatory T cells in long-lasting Graves disease. Study details: Patients with new Graves' disease had used antithyroid drugs below 3 months.

Arm-PCR of CDR3 regions with iRepertoire HTBI primers generated TCR beta libraries. TCRdb ran MiXCR on the multiplex PCR reads and lists one entry per CDR3 protein. This table holds a few hundred thousand distinct CDR3 sequences, 16% found once. The time point: newly diagnosed GD, antithyroid drugs for less than 3 months. RNA extracted from PBMCs served as the sequencing template. At least ten counts were recorded for this clonotype. This CDR3 spans 13 amino acids. Looked up from germline, CDR1 is DFQATT and CDR2 is SNEGSKA (reference sequence). Trimming removed 5 bases at V and 0 bases at J, with 10 bases between. A further study also used this sample, focusing on T cells in Graves' hyperthyroidism and ophthalmopathy.

This receptor was obtained from a man in his forties or fifties with Graves disease. The genes are TRBV20-1 and TRBJ1-1; tentatively, D is TRBD1 (5 bases). Sequenced material: peripheral blood mononuclear cells (PBMCs), taken at new diagnosis, from a patient treated with antithyroid drugs. CDR3 DNA: TGCAGTGCTCCACGGGGCATGAACACTGAAGCTTTCTTT. Protein product: CSAPRGMNTEAFF.